This TCR beta chain was profiled in a study of blood T cell repertoires in COVID-19. At the level of the study: Whether acute or convalescent, the COVID-19 samples came from the United States, Italy and Spain.

Libraries were prepared by immunoSEQ multiplex PCR; TCRdb keeps only in-frame clonotypes and omits some of them. The data hold 150,000 to 200,000 clones, with 87% observed a single time. CDR1 and CDR2 from the germline V gene are SEHNR and FQNEAQ (reference sequence). This CDR3 has 14 residues. V was pared by 1 base and J by 6 bases, with 10 bases between. The V and J genes are TRBV7-9 and TRBJ2-1, with unresolved D. The sequenced sample was peripheral blood. The sequence derives from a man aged 55 to 70 with active or convalescent COVID-19. CDR3 loop: CASSLGQVGNEQFF. CDR3 DNA sequence: TGTGCCAGCAGCTTAGGGCAGGTCGGCAATGAGCAGTTCTTC.